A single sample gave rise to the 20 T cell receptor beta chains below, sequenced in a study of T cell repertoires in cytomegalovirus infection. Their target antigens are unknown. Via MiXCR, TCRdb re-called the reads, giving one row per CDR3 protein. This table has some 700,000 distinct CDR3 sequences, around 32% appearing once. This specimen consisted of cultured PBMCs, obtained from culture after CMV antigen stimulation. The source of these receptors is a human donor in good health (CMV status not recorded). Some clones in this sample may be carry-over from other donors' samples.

This CDR3 is CASSHPPGGTSNWGYEQYF. Written as DNA, the CDR3 is TGTGCCAGCAGCCATCCTCCCGGAGGTACATCGAATTGGGGTTACGAGCAGTACTTC. The V and J genes are TRBV12-3 or TRBV12-4 and TRBJ2-7, with D maybe TRBD2 (5 bases). Trimming took 6 bases from V and 4 from J, leaving 31 bases between them. The CDR3 totals 19 residues.

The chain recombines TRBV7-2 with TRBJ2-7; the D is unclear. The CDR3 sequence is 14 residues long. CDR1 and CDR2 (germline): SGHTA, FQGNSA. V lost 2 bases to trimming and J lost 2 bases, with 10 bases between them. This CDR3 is CASSLLPGTYEQYF. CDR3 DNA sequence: TGTGCCAGCAGCTTACTCCCCGGTACCTACGAGCAGTACTTC.

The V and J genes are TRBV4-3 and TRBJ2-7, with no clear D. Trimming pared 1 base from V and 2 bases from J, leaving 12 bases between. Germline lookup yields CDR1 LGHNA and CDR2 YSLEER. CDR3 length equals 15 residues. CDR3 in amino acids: CASSQGLGSPYEQYF. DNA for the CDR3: TGCGCCAGCAGCCAAGGGCTGGGGTCGCCCTACGAGCAGTACTTC.

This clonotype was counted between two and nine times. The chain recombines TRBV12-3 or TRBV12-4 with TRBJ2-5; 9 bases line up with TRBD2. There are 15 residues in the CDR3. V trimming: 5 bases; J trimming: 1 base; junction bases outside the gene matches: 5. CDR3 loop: CASSLGLASQETQYF. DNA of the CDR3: TGTGCCAGCAGTCTAGGACTAGCGAGCCAAGAGACCCAGTACTTC.

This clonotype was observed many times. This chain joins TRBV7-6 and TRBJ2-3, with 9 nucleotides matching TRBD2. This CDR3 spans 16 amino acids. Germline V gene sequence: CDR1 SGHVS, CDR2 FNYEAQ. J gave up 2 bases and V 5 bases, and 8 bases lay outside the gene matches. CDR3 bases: TGTGCCAGCAGCGAGACTAGCGGACTAAACACAGATACGCAGTATTTT. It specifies CASSETSGLNTDTQYF.

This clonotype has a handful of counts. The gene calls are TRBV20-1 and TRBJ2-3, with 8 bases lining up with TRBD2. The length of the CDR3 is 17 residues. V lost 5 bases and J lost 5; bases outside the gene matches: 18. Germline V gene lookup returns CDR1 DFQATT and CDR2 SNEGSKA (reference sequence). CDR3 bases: TGCAGTGCTCCCCCGTCGGGAGGGATGGTCTGGGAAGATACGCAGTATTTT. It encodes CSAPPSGGMVWEDTQYF.

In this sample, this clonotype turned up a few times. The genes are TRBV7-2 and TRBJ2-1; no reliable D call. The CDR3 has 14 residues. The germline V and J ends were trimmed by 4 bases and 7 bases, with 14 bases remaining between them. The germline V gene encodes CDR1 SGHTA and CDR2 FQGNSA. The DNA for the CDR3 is TGTGCCAGCAGCTCAATCGTCATCAGGAATGAGCAGTTCTTC. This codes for CASSSIVIRNEQFF.

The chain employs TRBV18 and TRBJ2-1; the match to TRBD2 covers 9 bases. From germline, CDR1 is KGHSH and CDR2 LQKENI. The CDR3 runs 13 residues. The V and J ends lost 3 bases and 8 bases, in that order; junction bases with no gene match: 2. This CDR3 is CASSPLAGDEQFF. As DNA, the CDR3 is TGTGCCAGCTCACCTTTAGCGGGGGATGAGCAGTTCTTC. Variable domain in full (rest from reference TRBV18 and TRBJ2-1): NAGVMQNPRHLVRRRGQEARLRCSPMKGHSHVYWYRQLPEEGLKFMVYLQKENIIDESGMPKERFSAEFPKEGPSILRIQQVVRGDSAAYFCASSPLAGDEQFFGPGTRLTVL.

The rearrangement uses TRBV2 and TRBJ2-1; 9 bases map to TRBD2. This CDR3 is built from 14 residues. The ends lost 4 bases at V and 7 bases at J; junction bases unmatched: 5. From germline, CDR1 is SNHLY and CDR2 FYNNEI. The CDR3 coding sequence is TGTGCCAGCAGTGTGCGGGAGGGCGGGAATGAGCAGTTCTTC. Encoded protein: CASSVREGGNEQFF.

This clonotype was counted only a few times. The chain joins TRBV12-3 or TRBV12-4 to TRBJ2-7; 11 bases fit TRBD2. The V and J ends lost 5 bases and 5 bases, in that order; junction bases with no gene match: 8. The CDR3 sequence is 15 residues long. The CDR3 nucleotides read TGTGCCAGCAGTCTACATACTAGCGGGAGAAACGAGCAGTACTTC. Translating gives CASSLHTSGRNEQYF.

The CDR3 coding sequence is TGTGCCAGCAGCACAGGGGTAGCGAACACCGGGGAGCTGTTTTTT. Its translation is CASSTGVANTGELFF. The chain carries TRBV7-9 and TRBJ2-2, with 7 bases identical to TRBD1. J was trimmed by 0 bases and V by 5 bases; bases with no gene match: 3. Per the germline V gene, CDR1 is SEHNR and CDR2 is FQNEAQ (reference sequence). CDR3 length: 15 residues.

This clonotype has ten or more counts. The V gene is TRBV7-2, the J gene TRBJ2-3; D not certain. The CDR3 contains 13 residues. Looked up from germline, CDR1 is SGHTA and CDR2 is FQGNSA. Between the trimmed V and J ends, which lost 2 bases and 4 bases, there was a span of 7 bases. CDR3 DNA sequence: TGTGCCAGCAGCTTATCGGCAGCAGATACGCAGTATTTT. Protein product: CASSLSAADTQYF.

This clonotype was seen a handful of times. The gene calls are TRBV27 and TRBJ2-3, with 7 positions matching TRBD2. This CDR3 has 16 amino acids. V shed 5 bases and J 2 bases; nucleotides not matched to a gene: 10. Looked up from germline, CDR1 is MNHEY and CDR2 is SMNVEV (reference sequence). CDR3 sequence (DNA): TGTGCCAGCAGTCCCCCCCGGACTAGTCTCACAGATACGCAGTATTTT. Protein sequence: CASSPPRTSLTDTQYF.

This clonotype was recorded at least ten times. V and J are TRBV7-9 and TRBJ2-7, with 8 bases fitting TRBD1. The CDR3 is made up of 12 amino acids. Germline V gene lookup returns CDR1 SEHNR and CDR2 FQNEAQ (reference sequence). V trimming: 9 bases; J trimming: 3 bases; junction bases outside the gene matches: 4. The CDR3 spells CASGQGGYEQYF. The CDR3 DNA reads TGTGCCAGTGGACAGGGAGGCTACGAGCAGTACTTC.

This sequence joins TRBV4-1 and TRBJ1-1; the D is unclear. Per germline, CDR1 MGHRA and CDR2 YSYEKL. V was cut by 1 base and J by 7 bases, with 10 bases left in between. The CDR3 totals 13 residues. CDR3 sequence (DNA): TGCGCCAGCAGCCAAGGGCCCCAGATTGAAGCTTTCTTT. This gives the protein CASSQGPQIEAFF.

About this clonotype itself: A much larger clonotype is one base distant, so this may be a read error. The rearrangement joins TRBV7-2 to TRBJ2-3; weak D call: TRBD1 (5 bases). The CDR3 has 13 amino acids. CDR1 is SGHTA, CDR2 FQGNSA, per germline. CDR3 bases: TGTGTCAGCAGCAGGACAAGCACAGATACGCAGTATTTT. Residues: CVSSRTSTDTQYF.

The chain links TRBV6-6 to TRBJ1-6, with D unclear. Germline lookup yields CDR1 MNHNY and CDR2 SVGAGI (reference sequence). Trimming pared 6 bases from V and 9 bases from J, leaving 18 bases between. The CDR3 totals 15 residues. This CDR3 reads CASRGAGDVRSPLHF. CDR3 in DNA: TGTGCCAGCAGAGGCGCGGGTGATGTCCGTTCACCCCTCCACTTT.

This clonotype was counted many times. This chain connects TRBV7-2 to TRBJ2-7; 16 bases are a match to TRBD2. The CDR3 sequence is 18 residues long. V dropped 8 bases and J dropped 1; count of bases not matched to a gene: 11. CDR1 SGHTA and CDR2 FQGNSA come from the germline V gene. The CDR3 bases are TGTGCCAGCTCCCCCGGGACTAGCGGGAGGGCCGGGTCCTACGAGCAGTACTTC. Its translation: CASSPGTSGRAGSYEQYF.

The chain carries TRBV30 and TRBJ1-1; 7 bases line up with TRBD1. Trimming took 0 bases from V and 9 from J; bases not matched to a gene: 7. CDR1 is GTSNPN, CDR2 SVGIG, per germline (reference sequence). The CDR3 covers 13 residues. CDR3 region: CAWSVRGDSKAFF. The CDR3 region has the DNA TGTGCCTGGAGTGTACGAGGGGACAGCAAAGCTTTCTTT.

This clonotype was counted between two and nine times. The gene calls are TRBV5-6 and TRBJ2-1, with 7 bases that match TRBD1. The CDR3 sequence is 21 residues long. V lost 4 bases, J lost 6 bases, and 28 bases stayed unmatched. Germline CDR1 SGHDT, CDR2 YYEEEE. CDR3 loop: CASSLLSPRDSFPSAVNEQFF. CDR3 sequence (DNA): TGTGCCAGCAGCCTATTAAGCCCCCGGGACAGTTTCCCCTCCGCAGTCAATGAGCAGTTCTTC. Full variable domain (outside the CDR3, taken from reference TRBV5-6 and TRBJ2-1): DAGVTQSPTHLIKTRGQQVTLRCSPKSGHDTVSWYQQALGQGPQFIFQYYEEEERQRGNFPDRFSGHQFPNYSSELNVNALLLGDSALYLCASSLLSPRDSFPSAVNEQFFGPGTRLTVL.